What follows are 9 T cell receptor beta chains derived from one specimen sequenced in a study of post-analysis software for immune sequencing data. Study findings and constraints: Among 4 or 5 TRBV segments more frequent in patients than controls were TRBV5-6, TRBV5-1 and TRBV20-1.

Built from TCR beta cDNA, the libraries had unique molecular identifiers in them. TCRdb analysed the PCR reads with MiXCR anew, one entry per CDR3 protein. The sample has a few hundred thousand distinct CDR3 sequences, roughly 38% seen once. The antigens these receptors bind are not known. The specimen was blood. These receptors were collected from a girl aged 2 to 9 with multiple sclerosis.

This clonotype was observed at least ten times. V usage is TRBV29-1 and J usage is TRBJ1-2; 10 bases are shared with TRBD1. The germline CDR1 and CDR2 sequences are SQVTM and ANQGSEA. The CDR3 runs to 13 residues. V trimming: 4 bases; J trimming: 7 bases; junction bases outside the gene matches: 6. This chain's CDR3 is CSVAGTGEGGYTF. CDR3 DNA sequence: TGCAGCGTTGCCGGGACAGGGGAAGGTGGCTACACCTTC.

This chain joins TRBV5-5 and TRBJ1-1; D is perhaps TRBD1 (5 bases). Germline V lookup: CDR1 SGHKS, CDR2 YYEKEE (reference sequence). Trimming left V 1 base short and J 3 bases short, with 10 bases between. The CDR3 consists of 14 residues. In DNA, the CDR3 is TGTGCCAGCAGCTTGCGGGGGGAGGACACTGAAGCTTTCTTT. Translated, it gives CASSLRGEDTEAFF.

This clonotype was recorded a few times. The chain is built from TRBV20-1 and TRBJ2-7; TRBD1 agrees at 9 bases. After removal of 0 bases from V and 4 bases from J, the junction contained 7 bases not matched to a gene. This CDR3 contains 15 residues. Per germline, CDR1 DFQATT and CDR2 SNEGSKA (reference sequence). As DNA, the CDR3 is TGCAGTGCTAGAGATTCGGACAGGGGTCTTTACGAGCAGTACTTC. Translation gives CSARDSDRGLYEQYF.

Notes on this clonotype: One end of the junction is discordant with germline, which a read error may explain. The genes are TRBV12-3 or TRBV12-4 and TRBJ2-1; no definite D call. The CDR3 runs 17 residues. DNA of the CDR3: TGTGCCAGCAGTTCAGCATTACAGCTACCTTCCTACAATGAGCGGTTCTTC. Protein sequence: CASSSALQLPSYNERFF.

This chain links TRBV15 with TRBJ1-5, with 7 positions matching TRBD1. The CDR3 runs to 14 residues. CDR1 and CDR2 from the germline V gene are LNHNV and YYDKDF (reference sequence). Losses at the gene ends were 6 bases for V and 0 bases for J; bases not matched to a gene: 2. The CDR3 nucleotides read TGTGCCACCAGGCGGGACAGTAGCAATCAGCCCCAGCATTTT. Translation gives CATRRDSSNQPQHF.

The rearrangement uses TRBV6-2 or TRBV6-3 and TRBJ2-1; no reliable D call. Germline V CDR1 and CDR2: MNHEY, SVGEGT. This CDR3 has 12 amino acids. Trimming shortened V by 4 bases and J by 12 bases, and 13 bases separated the two germline ends. DNA of the CDR3: TGTGCCAGCAGTTCGCATAAGGGTTTGCAGTTCTTC. Translated: CASSSHKGLQFF.

The chain uses TRBV20-1 and TRBJ2-3; perhaps TRBD2 as D (6 bases). The ends were cut back, 0 bases at V and 6 bases at J, with 16 bases in the middle. This CDR3 contains 15 residues. Germline V CDR1 and CDR2: DFQATT, SNEGSKA (reference sequence). CDR3 nucleotide sequence: TGCAGTGCTAGAGATCCGGGACTTATCCCCGATACGCAGTATTTT. Its translation: CSARDPGLIPDTQYF.

The rearrangement links TRBV3-1 to TRBJ2-7, with 8 bases lining up with TRBD1. V trimming: 1 base; J trimming: 5 bases; junction bases outside the gene matches: 1. The CDR3 extends over 13 amino acids. Germline V gene lookup returns CDR1 LGHDT and CDR2 YNNKEL (reference sequence). The CDR3 is CASSQGTGNEQYF. The CDR3 DNA is TGTGCCAGCAGCCAAGGGACAGGGAACGAGCAGTACTTC.

This clonotype was observed a few times. The rearrangement links TRBV7-9 to TRBJ1-2; D possibly corresponds to TRBD1 (5 bases). Germline CDR1 SEHNR, CDR2 FQNEAQ (reference sequence). Trimming removed 5 bases from V and 0 bases from J, with 10 bases in between. This CDR3 contains 14 residues. CDR3 in DNA: TGTGCCAGCAGCCTCAAGGGGACTAACTATGGCTACACCTTC. As protein: CASSLKGTNYGYTF.